This TCR beta chain was sequenced for a study of cytomegalovirus exposure and HLA in healthy donors. Study-wide points: In a later analysis, V- and J-gene trimming of beta chains associated with a DCLRE1C missense variant, replicated independently.

Of note for this clone: Antigen unknown.

Germline CDR1 reads SGHNT; CDR2 reads YYREEE (reference sequence). The CDR3 covers 13 residues. V lost 2 bases and J 8 bases, leaving 13 bases between the germline ends. The study ran its PCR with 60 Vbeta and 13 Jbeta primers. Original data processing: About 12 million of some 80 million unique TCR beta chains were shared, per a later count. Using immunoSEQ multiplex PCR, the repertoire was profiled, and TCRdb retains in-frame clones only, with some absent. For V, J and clone size, that table is used; D and trimming come from the DNA. The repertoire includes fewer than 200,000 clones, about three quarters of them detected once, and under 7.5% sits in the top ten.

The sequencing sample was made of PBMCs. The rearrangement uses TRBV5-4 and TRBJ1-2, with D unresolved. The sequence was collected from a man aged 40-55 years in good health and CMV-seronegative. CDR3 coding DNA: TGTGCCAGCAGCTTTGACCCGGCGGGCGGCTACACCTTC. Amino acids: CASSFDPAGGYTF.